This T cell receptor beta chain stems from a study of a mutant IDH1 vaccine in newly diagnosed glioma. Study-level information: Those enrolled had earlier been treated with radiotherapy, temozolomide, or both, mostly both.

Assay used: immunoSEQ multiplex PCR; TCRdb lists only in-frame clones, some missing. The sample includes approximately 60,000 clones, about 81% of them seen just once. Germline assignment: CDR1 LNHNV and CDR2 YYDKDF (reference sequence). Trimming took 3 bases from V and 3 from J, leaving 9 bases between them. This CDR3 comprises 13 residues. As to time point: week 23, last vaccination. Each vaccine dose was 300 ug of mutant IDH1 20-mer peptide, with topical imiquimod. Patients carried new grade 3 or 4 IDH1-mutant astrocytomas lacking nuclear ATRX. As to this clone: Its antigen is as yet unknown.

This clonotype was obtained from a woman between 40 and 55 years old with glioma. Some clones in this sample may be carry-over from other donors' samples. Sequencing was performed on PBMCs, taken from a glioma patient whose treatment included an IDH1 peptide vaccine. The chain combines TRBV15 with TRBJ2-7; D may be TRBD2 (6 bases). CDR3 DNA: TGTGCCACCAGCAGGGGGAGGATCTACGAGCAGTACTTC. Translation gives CATSRGRIYEQYF. The complete variable domain, with remaining parts taken from reference TRBV15 and TRBJ2-7, reads DAMVIQNPRYQVTQFGKPVTLSCSQTLNHNVMYWYQQKSSQAPKLLFHYYDKDFNNEADTPDNFQSRRPNTSFCFLDIRSPGLGDTAMYLCATSRGRIYEQYFGPGTRLTVT.